These T cell receptor beta chains were read from a single sample in a study of blood T cell repertoires in COVID-19. Sequencing used immunoSEQ multiplex PCR; TCRdb keeps in-frame clones, though not all of them. Counted here are around 200,000 clones, roughly 80% occurring once; the ten biggest clones make up 15% to 20%. The sequencing input was peripheral blood. These receptors came from a woman of 80 years or more with active or convalescent COVID-19. CDR3s leave out the opening cysteine and the closing phenylalanine or tryptophan. A D gene is named only where the DNA matches it firmly.

D: .; J: TRBJ1-4; V: TRBV15; CDR3: ATSRVPGNNEKLF
D: .; J: TRBJ2-1; V: TRBV7-9; CDR3: ASSPRGSYNEQF
D: TRBD2; J: TRBJ2-7; V: TRBV2; CDR3: ASLLALSYEQY
D: .; J: TRBJ2-3; V: TRBV7-2; CDR3: ASSSRTSGVTDTQY
D: TRBD1; J: TRBJ1-5; V: TRBV18; CDR3: ASSLGTGGHQPQH
D: TRBD2; J: TRBJ2-3; V: TRBV7-3; CDR3: ASSSRTSGSTDTQY
D: .; J: TRBJ2-5; V: TRBV18; CDR3: ASSPPRSSGGGLETQY
D: .; J: TRBJ2-6; V: TRBV5-8; CDR3: ASTGGSVIISGANVLT
D: .; J: TRBJ1-1; V: TRBV5-4; CDR3: ASSPRNVPEAF
D: .; J: TRBJ1-5; V: TRBV2; CDR3: ASSTWANQPQH
D: .; J: TRBJ1-3; V: TRBV30; CDR3: AWSVIQGRNTIY
D: .; J: TRBJ2-1; V: TRBV5-1; CDR3: ASSFGYGQGTINEQF
D: .; J: TRBJ1-2; V: TRBV7-2; CDR3: ASSPLPETGSSDT
D: TRBD1; J: TRBJ1-1; V: TRBV28; CDR3: ASSSTGGRTEAF
D: .; J: TRBJ2-2; V: TRBV7-3; CDR3: ASSFPGQTGELF
D: .; J: TRBJ2-3; V: TRBV5-5; CDR3: ASSLGVDTQY
D: .; J: TRBJ2-7; V: TRBV9; CDR3: ASSVGGATSAYEQY
D: .; J: TRBJ1-1; V: TRBV7-2; CDR3: ASSLLNTGTEAF
D: TRBD1; J: TRBJ1-6; V: TRBV6-4; CDR3: ASSRDRGSPLH
D: .; J: TRBJ2-2; V: TRBV28; CDR3: ASRLNTGELF
D: TRBD1; J: TRBJ1-3; V: TRBV5-1; CDR3: ASSSRTGGSGNTIY
D: .; J: TRBJ1-5; V: TRBV9; CDR3: ASSPRDTLDSNQPQH
D: .; J: TRBJ2-1; V: TRBV18; CDR3: ASSPYNEQF
D: TRBD2; J: TRBJ2-7; V: TRBV27; CDR3: ASSLKLLGAGGPKEQY
D: TRBD2; J: TRBJ2-1; V: TRBV28; CDR3: ASSLSGGLYNEQF
D: TRBD1; J: TRBJ1-2; V: TRBV6-2/TRBV6-3; CDR3: ASSDLQGKNYGYT
D: TRBD1; J: TRBJ1-6; V: TRBV4-1; CDR3: ASSQTDRGGNSPLH
D: TRBD2; J: TRBJ2-7; V: TRBV6-5; CDR3: ASSLILAGPYEQY
D: .; J: TRBJ2-1; V: TRBV7-2; CDR3: ASSSRPRGMYEQF
D: TRBD2; J: TRBJ2-3; V: TRBV29-1; CDR3: SVQVAGGPGDTQY
D: .; J: TRBJ1-3; V: TRBV7-8; CDR3: ASSLERRSGNTIY
D: TRBD2; J: TRBJ2-1; V: TRBV3-1/TRBV3-2; CDR3: ASSQGRGASGGNEQF
D: TRBD2; J: TRBJ2-7; V: TRBV19; CDR3: ASSSGGTKQY
D: .; J: TRBJ2-3; V: TRBV5-1; CDR3: ASSLMGASTDTQY
D: .; J: TRBJ1-3; V: TRBV7-8; CDR3: ASSYEQGFGGNTIY
D: TRBD2; J: TRBJ2-1; V: TRBV7-6; CDR3: ASSLRLAGGDEQF
D: .; J: TRBJ1-1; V: TRBV7-8; CDR3: ASSLGARTEAF
D: .; J: TRBJ1-2; V: TRBV24-1; CDR3: ATTRGSQGEFYGYT
D: .; J: TRBJ2-3; V: TRBV11-2; CDR3: ASSPAGGSTDTQY
D: TRBD1; J: TRBJ1-4; V: TRBV29-1; CDR3: SVEDRQGREKLF
D: .; J: TRBJ1-6; V: TRBV2; CDR3: ASSERQNRPYNSPLH
D: .; J: TRBJ2-1; V: TRBV7-2; CDR3: ASSLGAGSYNEQF
D: TRBD2; J: TRBJ2-3; V: TRBV7-2; CDR3: ASSRLRGGTDTQY
D: TRBD2; J: TRBJ2-7; V: TRBV9; CDR3: ASSAGTSIKLYEQY
D: TRBD1; J: TRBJ1-2; V: TRBV5-1; CDR3: ASSLEGARSGYT